These T cell receptor beta chains were read from a single sample in a study of Graves' ophthalmopathy and Graves' hyperthyroidism. TCRdb reprocessed the multiplex PCR reads via MiXCR and lists one record per CDR3 protein. Here the sample spans about half a million distinct CDR3 sequences, around 14% being singletons. The sequenced sample consisted of blood. These receptors were obtained from a young woman with Graves' ophthalmopathy. The CDR3 runs from the conserved cysteine through the conserved F or W. D genes are given only for firm matches. Expanded clones are given a class, and other clones once, few, many or no size at all.

TRBV28	-	TRBJ2-4	few	CASSFSRTHTWPKNIKYF	TGTGCCAGCAGTTTTTCCCGCACACACACTTGGCCCAAAAACATTAAGTACTTC
TRBV12-3/TRBV12-4	-	TRBJ1-2	many	CASNLADWDYGYTF	TGTGCCAGCAACCTCGCGGACTGGGACTATGGCTACACCTTC
TRBV12-3/TRBV12-4	-	TRBJ2-5	many	CASTQEQGGETQYF	TGTGCCAGCACCCAGGAACAGGGTGGAGAGACCCAGTACTTC
TRBV19	TRBD1	TRBJ1-1	few	CASSPRTGGSTEAFF	TGTGCCAGTAGTCCGCGGACAGGGGGTAGTACTGAAGCTTTCTTT
TRBV5-1	TRBD1	TRBJ2-2	many	CASSSGQFANTGELFF	TGCGCCAGCAGCTCGGGACAGTTCGCGAACACCGGGGAGCTGTTTTTT
TRBV6-2/TRBV6-3	-	TRBJ1-2	-	CASSYSGKSSGYTF	TGTGCCAGCAGTTACTCGGGGAAATCGTCCGGCTACACCTTC
TRBV12-3/TRBV12-4	-	TRBJ1-5	many	CASSQSGYQPQHF	TGTGCCAGCAGCCAAAGTGGGTACCAGCCCCAGCATTTT
TRBV12-3/TRBV12-4	TRBD1	TRBJ2-7	many	CASRTGTGTYEQYF	TGTGCCAGCAGGACCGGGACAGGGACCTACGAGCAGTACTTC
TRBV18	-	TRBJ2-5	-	CASSVRGARGQYF	TGTGCCAGCTCAGTCCGTGGCGCGCGAGGCCAGTACTTC
TRBV6-4	-	TRBJ2-2	many	CASSAGDTGELFF	TGTGCCAGCAGTGCGGGCGACACCGGGGAGCTGTTTTTT
TRBV19	-	TRBJ1-5	many	CASSFGPRPQHF	TGTGCCAGTAGTTTCGGGCCTCGGCCCCAGCATTTT
TRBV29-1	TRBD1	TRBJ2-7	many	CSVGGTVETYEQYF	TGCAGCGTTGGTGGGACAGTGGAGACCTACGAGCAGTACTTC
TRBV6-1	TRBD1	TRBJ2-7	many	CATLPGQGAWEQYF	TGTGCCACGCTTCCTGGTCAGGGGGCTTGGGAGCAGTACTTC
TRBV28	-	TRBJ1-6	many	CASFEGGSPLHF	TGTGCCAGTTTCGAGGGTGGCTCACCCCTCCACTTT
TRBV4-2	TRBD1	TRBJ1-5	many	CASSQDWGTDQPQHF	TGTGCCAGCAGCCAAGATTGGGGGACAGATCAGCCCCAGCATTTT
TRBV11-2	-	TRBJ1-1	many	CASSLDGGWNTEAFF	TGTGCCAGCAGCTTAGATGGTGGATGGAACACTGAAGCTTTCTTT
TRBV12-3/TRBV12-4	-	TRBJ2-7	-	CASSLAGGHNEQYF	TGTGCCAGCAGTTTAGCGGGGGGCCACAACGAGCAGTACTTC
TRBV12-3/TRBV12-4	-	TRBJ2-3	many	CASSLGTTDTQYF	TGTGCCAGCAGTTTAGGGACCACAGATACGCAGTATTTT
TRBV27	TRBD1	TRBJ1-6	-	CASSLLQGGQPPLHF	TGTGCCAGCAGTTTATTACAGGGGGGCCAACCACCCCTCCACTTT
TRBV19	-	TRBJ2-5	many	CASSIVRSETQYF	TGTGCCAGTAGTATAGTGAGGTCGGAGACCCAGTACTTC
TRBV2	TRBD1	TRBJ2-5	many	CASSVQGAQETQYF	TGTGCCAGCAGTGTTCAGGGGGCCCAAGAGACCCAGTACTTC
TRBV6-1	TRBD1	TRBJ1-3	many	CASSDPGQGAHDTIYF	TGTGCCAGCAGTGACCCGGGACAGGGGGCGCATGACACCATATATTTT
TRBV12-3/TRBV12-4	-	TRBJ2-7	many	CASSLTGAFDEQYF	TGTGCCAGCAGTTTGACCGGGGCCTTTGACGAGCAGTACTTC